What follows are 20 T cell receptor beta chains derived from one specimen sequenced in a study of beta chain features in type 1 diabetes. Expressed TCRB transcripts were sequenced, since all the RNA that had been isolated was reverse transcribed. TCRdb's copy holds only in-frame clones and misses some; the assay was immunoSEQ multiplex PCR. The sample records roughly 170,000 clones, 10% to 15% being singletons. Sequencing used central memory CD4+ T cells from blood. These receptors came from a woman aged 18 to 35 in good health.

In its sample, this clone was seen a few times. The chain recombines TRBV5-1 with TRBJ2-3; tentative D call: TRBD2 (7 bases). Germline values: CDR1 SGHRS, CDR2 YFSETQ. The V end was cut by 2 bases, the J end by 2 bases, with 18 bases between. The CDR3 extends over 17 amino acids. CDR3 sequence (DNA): TGCGCCAGCAGCTTCGATCCGCGGGGGCAAAACACAGATACGCAGTATTTT. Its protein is CASSFDPRGQNTDTQYF.

CDR3 sequence: CSVSFGGRGTDTQYF. The CDR3 DNA reads as TGCAGCGTTTCCTTTGGCGGGAGGGGGACAGATACGCAGTATTTT. V and J are TRBV29-1 and TRBJ2-3, with TRBD2 matching 9 bases. In germline, CDR1 is SQVTM, CDR2 ANQGSEA. This CDR3 is built from 15 residues. J was trimmed by 3 bases and V by 5 bases; bases with no gene match: 9.

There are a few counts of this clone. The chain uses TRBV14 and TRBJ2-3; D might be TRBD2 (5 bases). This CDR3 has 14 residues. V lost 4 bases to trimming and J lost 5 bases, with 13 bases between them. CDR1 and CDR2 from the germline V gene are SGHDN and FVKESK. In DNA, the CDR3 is TGTGCCAGCAGCCGCGGGCTTTCGGGAGATACGCAGTATTTT. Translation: CASSRGLSGDTQYF. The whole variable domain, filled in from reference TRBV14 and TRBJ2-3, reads EAGVTQFPSHSVIEKGQTVTLRCDPISGHDNLYWYRRVMGKEIKFLLHFVKESKQDESGMPNNRFLAERTGGTYSTLKVQPAELEDSGVYFCASSRGLSGDTQYFGPGTRLTVL.

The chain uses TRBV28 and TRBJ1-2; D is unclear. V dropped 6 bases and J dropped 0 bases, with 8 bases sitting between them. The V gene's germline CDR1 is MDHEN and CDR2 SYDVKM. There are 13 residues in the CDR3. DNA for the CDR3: TGTGCCAGCAGGAACACAGCTAACTATGGCTACACCTTC. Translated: CASRNTANYGYTF.

CDR3 amino acids: CASRSGLAGSQETQYF. The CDR3 DNA reads as TGTGCCAGCAGGTCGGGACTAGCGGGATCCCAAGAGACCCAGTACTTC. The V and J genes are TRBV11-2 and TRBJ2-5; 13 nucleotides line up with TRBD2. This CDR3 region has 16 residues. The V gene end was trimmed by 6 bases and the J gene end by 1 base; junction bases not matched to a gene: 5. The germline gives CDR1 SGHAT, CDR2 FQNNGV.

CDR3 bases: TGTGCCAGTAGTGTAAACCGACAGAAGGGGCAGCCCCAGCATTTT. Translating gives CASSVNRQKGQPQHF. The chain recombines TRBV19 with TRBJ1-5, with TRBD1 as a possible D gene (5 bases). The CDR3 extends over 15 amino acids. CDR1 is LNHDA, CDR2 SQIVND, per germline (reference sequence). V was cut by 5 bases and J by 7 bases, with 18 bases left in between.

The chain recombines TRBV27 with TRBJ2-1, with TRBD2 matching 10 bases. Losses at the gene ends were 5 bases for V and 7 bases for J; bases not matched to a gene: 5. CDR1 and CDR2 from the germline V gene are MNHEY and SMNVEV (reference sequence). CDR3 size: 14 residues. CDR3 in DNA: TGTGCCAGCAGTGGACTAGCGGCCCTGAATGAGCAGTTCTTC. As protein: CASSGLAALNEQFF.

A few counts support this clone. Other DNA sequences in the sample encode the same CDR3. The CDR3 DNA follows: TGTGCCAGCAGTTCCCTTTACGAGCAGTACTTC. Its protein is CASSSLYEQYF. The chain carries TRBV28 and TRBJ2-7; no firm D call. The CDR3 contains 11 residues. CDR1 MDHEN and CDR2 SYDVKM come from the germline V gene. The V and J ends lost 4 bases and 4 bases respectively, with 5 bases between them.

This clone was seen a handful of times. In nucleotides, the CDR3 is TGTGCCTGGAGTGGCAGTCATCGCCTCGAAAAACTGTTTTTT. Amino acids: CAWSGSHRLEKLFF. The genes are TRBV30 and TRBJ1-4; D is ambiguous. Germline CDR1 reads GTSNPN; CDR2 reads SVGIG (reference sequence). V was clipped by 1 base and J by 8 bases, with 14 bases between them. The CDR3 totals 14 residues.

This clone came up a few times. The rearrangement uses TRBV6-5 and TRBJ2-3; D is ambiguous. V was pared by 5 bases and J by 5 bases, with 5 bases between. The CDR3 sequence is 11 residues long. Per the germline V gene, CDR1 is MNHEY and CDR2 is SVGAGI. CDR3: CASSQLDTQYF. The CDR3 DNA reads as TGTGCCAGCAGTCAACTAGATACGCAGTATTTT.

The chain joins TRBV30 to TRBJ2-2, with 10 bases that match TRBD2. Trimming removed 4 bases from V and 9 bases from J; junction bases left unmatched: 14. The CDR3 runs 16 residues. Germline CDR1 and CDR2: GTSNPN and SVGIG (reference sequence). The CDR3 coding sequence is TGTGCCTGGATGTCTAGCGGGAGTAGTTTTGGCCGGGAGCTGTTTTTT. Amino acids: CAWMSSGSSFGRELFF.

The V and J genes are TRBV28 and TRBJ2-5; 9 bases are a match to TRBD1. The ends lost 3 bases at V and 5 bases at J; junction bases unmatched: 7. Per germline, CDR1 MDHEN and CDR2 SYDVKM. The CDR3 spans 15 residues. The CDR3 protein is CASSFLQGARETQYF. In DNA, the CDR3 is TGTGCCAGCAGTTTTTTACAGGGGGCGCGGGAGACCCAGTACTTC.

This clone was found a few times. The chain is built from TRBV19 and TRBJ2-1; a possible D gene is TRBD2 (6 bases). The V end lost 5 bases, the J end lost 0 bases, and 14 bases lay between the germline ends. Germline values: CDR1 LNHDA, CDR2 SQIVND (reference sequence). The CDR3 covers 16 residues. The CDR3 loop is CASSVDYRSSYNEQFF. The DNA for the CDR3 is TGTGCCAGTAGTGTGGACTACCGAAGCTCCTACAATGAGCAGTTCTTC.

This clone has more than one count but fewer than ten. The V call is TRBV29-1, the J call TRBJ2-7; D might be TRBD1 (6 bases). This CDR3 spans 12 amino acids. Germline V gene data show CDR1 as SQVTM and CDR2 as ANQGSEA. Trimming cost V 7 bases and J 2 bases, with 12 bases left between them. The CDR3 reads CSARDTPYEQYF. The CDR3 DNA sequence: TGCAGCGCCAGGGACACCCCCTACGAGCAGTACTTC.

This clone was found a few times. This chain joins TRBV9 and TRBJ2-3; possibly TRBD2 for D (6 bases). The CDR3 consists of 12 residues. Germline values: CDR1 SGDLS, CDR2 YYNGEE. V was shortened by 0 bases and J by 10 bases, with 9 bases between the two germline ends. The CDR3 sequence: CASSVERVPQYF. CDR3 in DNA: TGTGCCAGCAGCGTAGAGCGGGTTCCGCAGTATTTT.

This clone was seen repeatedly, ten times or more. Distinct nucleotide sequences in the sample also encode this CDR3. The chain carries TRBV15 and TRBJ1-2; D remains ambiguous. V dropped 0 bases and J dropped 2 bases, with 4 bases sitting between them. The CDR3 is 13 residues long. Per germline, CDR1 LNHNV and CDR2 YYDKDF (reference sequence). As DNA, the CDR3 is TGTGCCACCAGCAGAGACAGGAACTATGGCTACACCTTC. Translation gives CATSRDRNYGYTF.

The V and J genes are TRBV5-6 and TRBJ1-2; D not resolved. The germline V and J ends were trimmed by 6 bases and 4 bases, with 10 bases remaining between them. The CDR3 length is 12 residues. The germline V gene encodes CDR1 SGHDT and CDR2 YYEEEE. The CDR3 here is CASIHTGYGYTF. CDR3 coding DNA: TGTGCCAGCATCCACACGGGCTATGGCTACACCTTC.

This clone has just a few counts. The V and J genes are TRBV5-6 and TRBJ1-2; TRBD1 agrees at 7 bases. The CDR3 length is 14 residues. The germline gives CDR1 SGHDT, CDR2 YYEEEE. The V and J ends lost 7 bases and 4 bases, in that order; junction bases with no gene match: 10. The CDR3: CASGSVGTVYGYTF. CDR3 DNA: TGTGCCAGCGGATCGGTAGGGACAGTCTATGGCTACACCTTC. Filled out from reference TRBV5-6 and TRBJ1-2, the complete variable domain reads DAGVTQSPTHLIKTRGQQVTLRCSPKSGHDTVSWYQQALGQGPQFIFQYYEEEERQRGNFPDRFSGHQFPNYSSELNVNALLLGDSALYLCASGSVGTVYGYTFGSGTRLTVV.

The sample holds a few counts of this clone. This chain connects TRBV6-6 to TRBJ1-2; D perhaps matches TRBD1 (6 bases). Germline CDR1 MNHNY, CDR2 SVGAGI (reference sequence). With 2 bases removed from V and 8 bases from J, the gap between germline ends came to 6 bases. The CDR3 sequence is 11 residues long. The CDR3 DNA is TGTGCCAGCAGTTACGGGGGCGGCTACACCTTC. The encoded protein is CASSYGGGYTF.

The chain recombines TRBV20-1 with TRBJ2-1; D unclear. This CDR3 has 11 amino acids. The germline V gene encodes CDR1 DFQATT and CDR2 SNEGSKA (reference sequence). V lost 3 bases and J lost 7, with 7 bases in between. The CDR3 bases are TGCAGTGCTAGTTCGGGTAATGAGCAGTTCTTC. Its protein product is CSASSGNEQFF.